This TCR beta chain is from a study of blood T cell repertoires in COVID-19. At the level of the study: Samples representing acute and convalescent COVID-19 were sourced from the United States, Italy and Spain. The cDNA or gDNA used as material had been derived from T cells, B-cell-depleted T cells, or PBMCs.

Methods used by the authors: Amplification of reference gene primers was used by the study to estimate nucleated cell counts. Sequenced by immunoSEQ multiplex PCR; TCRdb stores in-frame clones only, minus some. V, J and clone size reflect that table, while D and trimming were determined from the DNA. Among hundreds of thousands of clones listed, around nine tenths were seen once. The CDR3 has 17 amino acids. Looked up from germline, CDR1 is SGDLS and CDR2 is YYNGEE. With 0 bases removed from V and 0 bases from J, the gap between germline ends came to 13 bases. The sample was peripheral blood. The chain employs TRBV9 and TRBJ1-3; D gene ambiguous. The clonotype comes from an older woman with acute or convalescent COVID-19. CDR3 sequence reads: CASSVDEETRSGNTIYF. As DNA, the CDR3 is TGTGCCAGCAGCGTAGACGAGGAAACCCGCTCTGGAAACACCATATATTTT.